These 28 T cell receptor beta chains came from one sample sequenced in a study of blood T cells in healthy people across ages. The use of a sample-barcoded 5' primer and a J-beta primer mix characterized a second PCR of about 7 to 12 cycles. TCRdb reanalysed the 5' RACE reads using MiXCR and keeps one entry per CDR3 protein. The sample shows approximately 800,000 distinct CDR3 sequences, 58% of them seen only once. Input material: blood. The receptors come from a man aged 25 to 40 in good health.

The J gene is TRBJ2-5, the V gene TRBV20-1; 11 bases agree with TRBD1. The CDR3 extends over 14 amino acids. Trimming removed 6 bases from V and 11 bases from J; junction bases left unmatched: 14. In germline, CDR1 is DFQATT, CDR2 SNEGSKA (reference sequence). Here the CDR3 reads CSARSGQGAGEQYF. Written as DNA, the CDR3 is TGCAGTGCCAGATCTGGACAGGGGGCGGGTGAGCAGTACTTC.

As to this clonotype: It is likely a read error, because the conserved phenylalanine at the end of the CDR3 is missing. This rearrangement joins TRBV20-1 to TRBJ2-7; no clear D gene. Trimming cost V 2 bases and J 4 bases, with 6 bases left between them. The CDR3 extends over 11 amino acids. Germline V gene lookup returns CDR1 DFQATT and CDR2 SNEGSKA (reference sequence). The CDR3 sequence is CSARSAYEQYL. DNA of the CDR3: TGCAGTGCTAGATCCGCTTACGAGCAGTACTTG.

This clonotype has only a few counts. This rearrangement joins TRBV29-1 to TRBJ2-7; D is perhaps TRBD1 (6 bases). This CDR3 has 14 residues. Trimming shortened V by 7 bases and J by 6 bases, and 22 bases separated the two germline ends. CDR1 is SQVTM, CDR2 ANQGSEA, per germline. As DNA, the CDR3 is TGCAGCGCTGTAGGGGGAAGGACTTGGGGCGAGCAGTACTTC. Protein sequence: CSAVGGRTWGEQYF.

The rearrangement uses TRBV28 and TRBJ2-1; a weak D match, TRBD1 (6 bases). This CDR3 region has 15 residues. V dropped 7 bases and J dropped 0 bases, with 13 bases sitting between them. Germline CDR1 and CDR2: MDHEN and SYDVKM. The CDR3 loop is CASTKGGSSYNEQFF. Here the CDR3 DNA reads TGTGCCAGCACCAAAGGGGGAAGCTCCTACAATGAGCAGTTCTTC.

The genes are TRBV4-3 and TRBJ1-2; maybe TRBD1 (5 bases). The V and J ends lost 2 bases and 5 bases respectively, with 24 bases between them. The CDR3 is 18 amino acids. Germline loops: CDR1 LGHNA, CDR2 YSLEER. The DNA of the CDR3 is TGCGCCAGCAGCCAACATCGACCTCGGGACGGACACTTATATGGCTACACCTTC. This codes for CASSQHRPRDGHLYGYTF.

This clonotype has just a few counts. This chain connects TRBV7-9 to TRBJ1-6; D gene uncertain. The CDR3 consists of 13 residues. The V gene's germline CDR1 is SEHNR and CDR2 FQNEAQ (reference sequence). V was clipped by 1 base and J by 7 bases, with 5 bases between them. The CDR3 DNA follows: TGTGCCAGCAGCTTAGGTGGGAATTCACCCCTCCACTTT. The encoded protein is CASSLGGNSPLHF.

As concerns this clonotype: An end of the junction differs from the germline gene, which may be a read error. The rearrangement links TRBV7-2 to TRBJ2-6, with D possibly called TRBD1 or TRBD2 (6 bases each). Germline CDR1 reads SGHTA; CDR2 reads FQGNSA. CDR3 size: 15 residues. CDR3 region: CASSGGGPGPNVLTF. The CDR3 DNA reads TGTGCCAGCAGCGGTGGGGGGCCTGGGCCCAACGTCCTGACTTTC.

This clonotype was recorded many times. CDR3 sequence: CASSDSGANVLTF. CDR3 DNA sequence: TGTGCCAGCAGCGACTCTGGGGCCAACGTCCTGACTTTC. The chain links TRBV6-6 to TRBJ2-6; D call uncertain. From germline, CDR1 is MNHNY and CDR2 SVGAGI (reference sequence). The V end lost 6 bases, the J end lost 0 bases, and 3 bases lay between the germline ends. The CDR3 totals 13 residues.

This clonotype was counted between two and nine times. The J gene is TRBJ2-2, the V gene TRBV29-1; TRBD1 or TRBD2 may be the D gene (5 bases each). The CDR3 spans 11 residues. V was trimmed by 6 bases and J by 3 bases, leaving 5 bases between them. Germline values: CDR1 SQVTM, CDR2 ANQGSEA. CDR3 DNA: TGCAGCGTGGGGGACACCGGGGAGCTGTTTTTT. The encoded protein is CSVGDTGELFF.

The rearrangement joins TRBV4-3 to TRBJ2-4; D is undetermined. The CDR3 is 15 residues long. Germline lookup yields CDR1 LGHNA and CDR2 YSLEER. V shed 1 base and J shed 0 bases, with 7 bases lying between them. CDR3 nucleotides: TGCGCCAGCAGCCAAGGGACGCCAGCCAAAAACATTCAGTACTTC. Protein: CASSQGTPAKNIQYF.

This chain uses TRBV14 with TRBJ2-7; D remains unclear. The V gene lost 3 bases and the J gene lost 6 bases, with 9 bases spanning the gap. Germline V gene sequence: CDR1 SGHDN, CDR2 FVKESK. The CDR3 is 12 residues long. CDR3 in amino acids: CASSQVGLEQYF. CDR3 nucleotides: TGTGCCAGCAGCCAGGTAGGCCTCGAGCAGTACTTC.

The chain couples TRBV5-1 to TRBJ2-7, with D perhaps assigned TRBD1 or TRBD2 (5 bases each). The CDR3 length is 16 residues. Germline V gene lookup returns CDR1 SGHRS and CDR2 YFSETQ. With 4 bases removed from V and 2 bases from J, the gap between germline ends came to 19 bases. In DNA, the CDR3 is TGCGCCAGCAGCCCCGACAAGGACGGGGCTCCCTACGAGCAGTACTTC. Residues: CASSPDKDGAPYEQYF.

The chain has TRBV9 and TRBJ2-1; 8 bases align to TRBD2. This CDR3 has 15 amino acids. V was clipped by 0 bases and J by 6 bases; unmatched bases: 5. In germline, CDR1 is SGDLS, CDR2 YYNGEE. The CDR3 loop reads CASSVGGRTLNEQFF. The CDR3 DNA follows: TGTGCCAGCAGCGTAGGCGGGAGGACCCTCAATGAGCAGTTCTTC.

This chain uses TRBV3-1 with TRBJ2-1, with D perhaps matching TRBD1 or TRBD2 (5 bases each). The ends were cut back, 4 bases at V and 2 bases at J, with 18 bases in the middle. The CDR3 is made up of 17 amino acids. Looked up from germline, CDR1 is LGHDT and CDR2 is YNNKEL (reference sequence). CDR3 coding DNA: TGTGCCAGCAGCCCAAGTCCGGGACCCAGAACCTACAATGAGCAGTTCTTC. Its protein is CASSPSPGPRTYNEQFF.

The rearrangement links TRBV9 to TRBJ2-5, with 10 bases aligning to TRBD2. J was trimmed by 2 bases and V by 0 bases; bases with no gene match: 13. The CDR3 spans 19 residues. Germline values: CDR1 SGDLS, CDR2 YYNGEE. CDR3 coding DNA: TGTGCCAGCAGCGTAGGGGTGGCTAGCGGGAGAGTGGGTCAAGAGACCCAGTACTTC. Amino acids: CASSVGVASGRVGQETQYF.

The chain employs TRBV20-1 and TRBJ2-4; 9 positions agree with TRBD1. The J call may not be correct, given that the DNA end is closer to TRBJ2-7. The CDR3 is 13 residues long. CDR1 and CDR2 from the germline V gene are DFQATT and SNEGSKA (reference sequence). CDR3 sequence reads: CSAGTGSNYEQYF. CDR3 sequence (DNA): TGCAGTGCCGGGACAGGGAGTAATTACGAGCAGTACTTC.

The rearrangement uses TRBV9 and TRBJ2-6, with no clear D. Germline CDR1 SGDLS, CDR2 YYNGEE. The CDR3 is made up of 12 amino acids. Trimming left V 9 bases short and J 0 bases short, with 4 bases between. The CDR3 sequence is CATASGANVLTF. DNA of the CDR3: TGTGCCACCGCCTCTGGGGCCAACGTCCTGACTTTC.

The DNA of the CDR3 is TGTGCCAGCAGCTTATTTGCCAACCCTAATGAAAAACTGTTTTTT. Amino acid sequence: CASSLFANPNEKLFF. The genes are TRBV7-2 and TRBJ1-4; D remains ambiguous. V gave up 2 bases and J gave up 3 bases, with 10 bases separating them. The CDR3 totals 15 residues. Germline-derived CDR1 and CDR2 are SGHTA and FQGNSA.

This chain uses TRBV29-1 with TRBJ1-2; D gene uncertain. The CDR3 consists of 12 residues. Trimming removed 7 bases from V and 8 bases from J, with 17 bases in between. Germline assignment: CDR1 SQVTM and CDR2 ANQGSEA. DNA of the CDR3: TGCAGCGCCGAGGTGGTGTCTCGCGGCTACACCTTC. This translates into CSAEVVSRGYTF.

CDR3 nucleotides: TGTGCCAGCAGCCAAGATGTTACGGGTTCCTACGAGCAGTACTTC. Its translation is CASSQDVTGSYEQYF. The rearrangement uses TRBV4-2 and TRBJ2-7; D remains unclear. The CDR3 totals 15 residues. Germline values: CDR1 LGHNA, CDR2 YNFKEQ. The V end lost 0 bases, the J end lost 1 base, and 10 bases lay between the germline ends.

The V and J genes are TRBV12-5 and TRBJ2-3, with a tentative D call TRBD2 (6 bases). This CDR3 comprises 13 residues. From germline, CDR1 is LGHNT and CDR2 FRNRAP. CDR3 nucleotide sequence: TGTGCGATCGGAGGGGCGGGCGCAGATACGCAGTATTTT. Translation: CAIGGAGADTQYF.

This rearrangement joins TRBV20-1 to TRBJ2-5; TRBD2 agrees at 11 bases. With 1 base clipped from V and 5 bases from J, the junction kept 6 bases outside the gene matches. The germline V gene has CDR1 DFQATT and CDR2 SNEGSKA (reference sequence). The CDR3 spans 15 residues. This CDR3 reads CSARGTSGLRETQYF. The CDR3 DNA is TGCAGTGCTAGAGGGACTAGCGGGTTGCGGGAGACCCAGTACTTC.

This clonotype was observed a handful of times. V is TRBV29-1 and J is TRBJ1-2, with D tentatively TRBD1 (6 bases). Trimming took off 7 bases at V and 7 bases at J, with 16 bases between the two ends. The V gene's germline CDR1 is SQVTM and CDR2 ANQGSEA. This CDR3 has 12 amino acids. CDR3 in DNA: TGCAGCGCGCTACCAGGGGATTCTGGCTACACCTTC. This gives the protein CSALPGDSGYTF.

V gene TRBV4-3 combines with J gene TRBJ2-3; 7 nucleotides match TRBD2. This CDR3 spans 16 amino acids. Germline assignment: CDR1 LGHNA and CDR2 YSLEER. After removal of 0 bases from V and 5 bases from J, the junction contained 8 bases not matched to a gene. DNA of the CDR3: TGCGCCAGCAGCCAAGAGACCCGACTAGCATTAGATACGCAGTATTTT. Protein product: CASSQETRLALDTQYF.

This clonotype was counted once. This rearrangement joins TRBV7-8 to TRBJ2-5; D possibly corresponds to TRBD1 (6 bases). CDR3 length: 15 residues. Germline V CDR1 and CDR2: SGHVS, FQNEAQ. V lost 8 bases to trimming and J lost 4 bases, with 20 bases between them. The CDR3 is CASGQGLTQGETQYF. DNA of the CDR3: TGTGCCAGCGGTCAAGGGCTGACACAGGGAGAGACCCAGTACTTC.

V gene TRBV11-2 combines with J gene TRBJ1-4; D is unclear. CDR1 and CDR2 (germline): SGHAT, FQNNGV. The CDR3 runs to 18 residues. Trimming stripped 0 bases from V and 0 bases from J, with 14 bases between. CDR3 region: CASSLDLGRLSTNEKLFF. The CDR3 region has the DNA TGTGCCAGCAGCTTAGATCTCGGGCGCCTTTCAACTAATGAAAAACTGTTTTTT.

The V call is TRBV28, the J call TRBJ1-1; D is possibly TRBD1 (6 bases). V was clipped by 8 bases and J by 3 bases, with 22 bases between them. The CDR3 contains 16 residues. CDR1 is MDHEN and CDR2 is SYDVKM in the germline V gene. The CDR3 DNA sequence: TGTGCCAGCGGGGGGGGCAGGGGACATTGGGACACTGAAGCTTTCTTT. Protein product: CASGGGRGHWDTEAFF.

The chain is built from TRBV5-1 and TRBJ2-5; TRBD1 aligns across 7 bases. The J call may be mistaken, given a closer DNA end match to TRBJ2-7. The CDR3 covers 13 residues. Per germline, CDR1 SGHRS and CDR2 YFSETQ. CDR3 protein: CASTPPGGYEQYF. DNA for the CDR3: TGCGCCAGCACTCCCCCAGGGGGCTACGAGCAGTACTTC.